This T cell receptor (beta chain) was found in a study of blood T cells in healthy people across ages. Findings of the study overall: Age advanced and TCR beta diversity per million T cells fell, roughly linearly.

Each donor gave around 9.3 milliliters of peripheral blood. V was cut by 8 bases and J by 0 bases, with 13 bases left in between. This CDR3 is built from 14 residues. Germline CDR1 is SEHNR and CDR2 is FQNEAQ (reference sequence). Next came a second PCR, run for about 7 to 12 cycles, which used a sample-barcoded 5' primer along with a J-beta primer mix. A template-switch adaptor with 12 random nucleotides tagged each cDNA molecule. TCRdb recomputed calls from the 5' RACE reads with MiXCR, one row per CDR3 protein. The sample lists about 1.4 million distinct CDR3 sequences, almost 60% occurring once. As regards this clonotype: Its antigen is undetermined.

The TCR sequence derives from a man aged 18 to 35 in good health. Sequenced: blood. V gene TRBV7-9 combines with J gene TRBJ1-1; D call uncertain. The CDR3 region is CASRGAGLNTEAFF. The CDR3 coding sequence is TGTGCCAGCCGAGGAGCTGGTTTGAACACTGAAGCTTTCTTT.